This TCR beta chain was retrieved from a study of CD8+CD57+ T cells in acquired aplastic anemia. This CDR3 is built from 14 residues. From germline, CDR1 is ENHRY and CDR2 SYGVKD. V was clipped by 2 bases and J by 14 bases, with 19 bases between them. TCR beta VDJ combinations and CDR3 sequences were profiled from genomic DNA. TCRdb re-called the reads with MiXCR, one entry per CDR3 protein. In the table there are under 200,000 distinct CDR3 sequences, 40% to 55% of which are singletons. CD8+CD57+ cell expansion had been shown by flow cytometry in patients chosen for sequencing. The receptor's source is a human donor with aplastic anemia. Material: sorted CD4+, CD8+, or CD8+CD57+ T cells (not recorded which) from PBMCs. The rearrangement uses TRBV10-3 and TRBJ1-5; perhaps TRBD1 as D (5 bases). CDR3 bases: TGTGCCATCAGTGAGGGGACGAGATCGGCGATCGAGCATTTT. This encodes CAISEGTRSAIEHF.